This T cell receptor beta chain comes out of a study of cytomegalovirus exposure and HLA in healthy donors. Trimming cost V 7 bases and J 5 bases; bases outside gene matches: 6. The length of the CDR3 is 13 residues. CDR1 and CDR2 from the germline V gene are SEHNR and FQNEAQ (reference sequence). Use of 60 Vbeta and 13 Jbeta primers characterized the PCR. Repertoires were generated with immunoSEQ multiplex PCR, while TCRdb's copy carries only in-frame clones and drops some. The sample consists of roughly 250,000 clones, 70% to 90% of them appearing once. This clonotype was obtained from a woman aged 40 to 50 in good health and CMV-seropositive. The chain is built from TRBV7-9 and TRBJ1-1, with TRBD1 matching 8 bases. The material sequenced was PBMCs. The DNA for the CDR3 is TGTGCCAGCATAGGACAGGGAGGGACTGAAGCTTTCTTT. This gives the protein CASIGQGGTEAFF.